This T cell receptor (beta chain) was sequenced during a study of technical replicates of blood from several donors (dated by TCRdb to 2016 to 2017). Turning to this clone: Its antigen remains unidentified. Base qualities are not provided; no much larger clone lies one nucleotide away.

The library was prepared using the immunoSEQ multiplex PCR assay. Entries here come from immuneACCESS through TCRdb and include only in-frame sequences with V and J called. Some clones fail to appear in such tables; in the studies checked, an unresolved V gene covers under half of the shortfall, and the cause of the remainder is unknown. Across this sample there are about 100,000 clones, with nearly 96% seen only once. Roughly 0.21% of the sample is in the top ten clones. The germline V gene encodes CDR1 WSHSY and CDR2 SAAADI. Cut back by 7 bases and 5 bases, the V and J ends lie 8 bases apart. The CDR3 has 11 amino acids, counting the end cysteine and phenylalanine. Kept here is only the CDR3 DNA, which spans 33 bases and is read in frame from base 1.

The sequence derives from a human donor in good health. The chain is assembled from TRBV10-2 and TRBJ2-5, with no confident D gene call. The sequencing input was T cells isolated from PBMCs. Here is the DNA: TGCGCCAGCAAAATGAGGGAGACCCAGTACTTC. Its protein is CASKMRETQYF.